Below are 29 T cell receptor beta chains sequenced from a single sample in a study of naive and memory T cell subsets. Both TRBC1 and TRBC2 were covered by a beta constant-region primer of two equimolar oligonucleotides. Ligated cDNA was amplified by four rounds of PCR with nested alpha and beta constant-region primers and SP2. TCRdb reanalysed the UMI-ligation and nested PCR reads using MiXCR and keeps one entry per CDR3 protein. The data contain 85,000 or so distinct CDR3 sequences, about 9.9% of them singletons. Sequenced material: naive CD8+ T cells from blood. These TCRs come from a human donor in good health.

There are many counts of this clonotype. This rearrangement joins TRBV30 to TRBJ1-5, with no clear D. V was pared by 0 bases and J by 7 bases, with 10 bases between. The CDR3 loop spans 13 amino acids. Germline CDR1 GTSNPN, CDR2 SVGIG (reference sequence). The CDR3 reads CAWSVVSGQPQHF. The CDR3 DNA reads TGTGCCTGGAGTGTTGTGTCCGGCCAGCCCCAGCATTTT.

This clonotype came up a few times. The rearrangement links TRBV28 to TRBJ2-3; 9 nucleotides align to TRBD1. CDR1 is MDHEN and CDR2 is SYDVKM in the germline V gene. The CDR3 is 18 residues long. J gave up 4 bases and V 4 bases, and 15 bases lay outside the gene matches. CDR3: CASSSPGTGSVGADTQYF. Written as DNA, the CDR3 is TGTGCCAGCAGTTCACCAGGGACAGGGTCGGTCGGCGCAGATACGCAGTATTTT.

The gene calls are TRBV27 and TRBJ2-3, with D unresolved. Germline V gene sequence: CDR1 MNHEY, CDR2 SMNVEV (reference sequence). The germline V and J ends were trimmed by 6 bases and 2 bases, with 12 bases remaining between them. The CDR3 runs 14 residues. CDR3 coding DNA: TGTGCCAGCAGCGAGGTCGACAACACAGATACGCAGTATTTT. Amino acid sequence: CASSEVDNTDTQYF.

This clonotype came up many times. The chain recombines TRBV7-9 with TRBJ2-4, with 7 bases that match TRBD1. In germline, CDR1 is SEHNR, CDR2 FQNEAQ (reference sequence). The CDR3 has 11 residues. With V trimmed by 5 bases and J by 13 bases, 5 bases remained unmatched. CDR3 in amino acids: CASSPGQDQYF. The CDR3, as DNA: TGTGCCAGCAGCCCTGGACAGGACCAGTACTTC. Drawing the rest from reference TRBV7-9 and TRBJ2-4, the complete variable domain is DTGVSQNPRHKITKRGQNVTFRCDPISEHNRLYWYRQTLGQGPEFLTYFQNEAQLEKSRLLSDRFSAERPKGSFSTLEIQRTEQGDSAMYLCASSPGQDQYFGAGTRLSVL.

At least ten counts were recorded for this clonotype. CDR3 DNA: TGCGCCAGCAGGGAAGAGCTGAACACTGAAGCTTTCTTT. Encoded protein: CASREELNTEAFF. The genes are TRBV10-1 and TRBJ1-1; no firm D call. With 6 bases removed from V and 0 bases from J, the gap between germline ends came to 8 bases. The germline V gene encodes CDR1 WNHNN and CDR2 SYGVQD (reference sequence). The length of the CDR3 is 13 residues.

This clonotype has ten or more counts. The chain employs TRBV5-4 and TRBJ2-5; D may be TRBD1 or TRBD2 (5 bases each). CDR3 length: 14 residues. Trimming took off 4 bases at V and 3 bases at J, with 13 bases between the two ends. From germline, CDR1 is SGHNT and CDR2 YYREEE (reference sequence). In DNA, the CDR3 is TGTGCCAGCAGCCCCATTGAGGGGAAAGAGACCCAGTACTTC. Protein product: CASSPIEGKETQYF. The full variable domain, completed using reference TRBV5-4 and TRBJ2-5, is ETGVTQSPTHLIKTRGQQVTLRCSSQSGHNTVSWYQQALGQGPQFIFQYYREEENGRGNFPPRFSGLQFPNYSSELNVNALELDDSALYLCASSPIEGKETQYFGPGTRLLVL.

This clonotype was observed at least ten times. This chain uses TRBV29-1 with TRBJ2-1, with D unclear. Trimming removed 7 bases from V and 7 bases from J, with 8 bases in between. The CDR3 has 10 amino acids. CDR1 and CDR2 from the germline V gene are SQVTM and ANQGSEA. The DNA for the CDR3 is TGCAGCGCACACAAAAATGAGCAGTTCTTC. Protein: CSAHKNEQFF.

In its sample, this clonotype was seen many times. This sequence joins TRBV27 and TRBJ2-5; 8 nucleotides match TRBD2. Germline CDR1 is MNHEY and CDR2 is SMNVEV (reference sequence). After removal of 3 bases from V and 4 bases from J, the junction contained 7 bases not matched to a gene. The CDR3 runs to 15 residues. The CDR3 bases are TGTGCCAGCAGTTTCCTAGCGGGCGACCTAGAGACCCAGTACTTC. Protein product: CASSFLAGDLETQYF.

This clonotype was seen many times. The chain combines TRBV29-1 with TRBJ2-5; D remains ambiguous. The CDR3 is 13 residues long. V gave up 4 bases and J gave up 4 bases, with 13 bases separating them. Germline assignment: CDR1 SQVTM and CDR2 ANQGSEA. The CDR3 nucleotides read TGCAGCGTTGTACCCCTCCTTGCAGAGACCCAGTACTTC. Encoded protein: CSVVPLLAETQYF.

Only a few counts were recorded for this clonotype. The V and J genes are TRBV2 and TRBJ2-7, with 10 bases fitting TRBD2. V trimming: 10 bases; J trimming: 4 bases; junction bases outside the gene matches: 10. Germline-derived CDR1 and CDR2 are SNHLY and FYNNEI. This CDR3 spans 14 amino acids. CDR3 residues: CATTLAGERYEQYF. CDR3 bases: TGTGCCACCACCCTAGCGGGAGAGCGTTACGAGCAGTACTTC.

This clonotype showed up many times. CDR3 nucleotide sequence: TGTGCCAGCAGATCCGGGACTAGCGTAAAGGAGCAGTTCTTC. It translates to CASRSGTSVKEQFF. The genes are TRBV7-9 and TRBJ2-1; TRBD2 aligns across 10 bases. From germline, CDR1 is SEHNR and CDR2 FQNEAQ (reference sequence). The CDR3 totals 14 residues. V dropped 6 bases and J dropped 10; count of bases not matched to a gene: 9.

The V and J genes are TRBV6-2 or TRBV6-3 and TRBJ2-1; no clear D. V was trimmed by 5 bases and J by 8 bases, leaving 22 bases between them. The germline CDR1 and CDR2 sequences are MNHEY and SVGEGT. The CDR3 runs to 16 residues. In nucleotides, the CDR3 is TGTGCCAGCAGTCACCCGTCCGAGGCCCCTGGGTATGAGCAGTTCTTC. Amino acids: CASSHPSEAPGYEQFF.

Concerning this clonotype: It may be a read error: a sequence one base away is much more abundant. The V call is TRBV4-1, the J call TRBJ2-7; 7 nucleotides match TRBD1. J lost 1 base, V lost 5 bases, and 5 bases had no gene match. The CDR3 is made up of 14 amino acids. Looked up from germline, CDR1 is MGHRA and CDR2 is YSYEKL. The DNA for the CDR3 is TGCGCCAGCAGCTACCCGGGACAGTCCTACGAGCAGTACTTC. Protein product: CASSYPGQSYEQYF.

In its sample, this clonotype was seen a few times. The chain recombines TRBV6-5 with TRBJ2-7, with D perhaps assigned TRBD1 or TRBD2 (5 bases each). In germline, CDR1 is MNHEY, CDR2 SVGAGI. The CDR3 spans 14 residues. V shed 8 bases and J shed 2 bases, with 16 bases lying between them. CDR3 sequence reads: CASWDPGFTYEQYF. The CDR3 nucleotides read TGTGCCAGCTGGGACCCAGGGTTTACCTACGAGCAGTACTTC.

This clonotype was observed at least ten times. This chain joins TRBV20-1 and TRBJ2-5; 7 bases map to TRBD2. The CDR3 consists of 20 residues. The junction had 23 bases not matched to a gene; V was cut back by 0 bases and J by 4 bases. Germline V CDR1 and CDR2: DFQATT, SNEGSKA (reference sequence). This CDR3 is CSARDRLGGNAQKTGETQYF. As DNA, the CDR3 is TGCAGTGCTAGAGATCGCTTGGGAGGGAACGCGCAGAAGACGGGAGAGACCCAGTACTTC.

The rearrangement links TRBV7-2 to TRBJ2-5, with D possibly called TRBD1 or TRBD2 (6 bases each). The CDR3 contains 14 residues. Germline V lookup: CDR1 SGHTA, CDR2 FQGNSA. The V and J ends lost 5 bases and 2 bases respectively, with 12 bases between them. The CDR3 sequence is CASSVIGGQETQYF. CDR3 bases: TGTGCCAGCAGCGTTATAGGGGGGCAAGAGACCCAGTACTTC.

This clonotype was counted many times. This chain uses TRBV7-9 with TRBJ2-1, with D possibly TRBD1 on 5 matching bases. Germline V gene sequence: CDR1 SEHNR, CDR2 FQNEAQ (reference sequence). CDR3 length: 15 residues. V was cut by 1 base and J by 4 bases, with 11 bases left in between. CDR3 amino acids: CASSLEGLAYNEQFF. The CDR3 DNA reads as TGTGCCAGCAGCTTAGAGGGGCTGGCTTACAATGAGCAGTTCTTC.

The table lists this clonotype with many counts. The gene calls are TRBV29-1 and TRBJ2-3; 8 bases match TRBD2. Germline loops: CDR1 SQVTM, CDR2 ANQGSEA. This CDR3 is 18 amino acids long. J gave up 0 bases and V 4 bases, and 15 bases lay outside the gene matches. The CDR3 DNA reads TGCAGCGTTGTGGGACTAGACGATACCCCGCACAGCACAGATACGCAGTATTTT. This sequence encodes CSVVGLDDTPHSTDTQYF.

This clonotype was seen only a few times. The J gene is TRBJ2-2, the V gene TRBV28; D may be TRBD1 (6 bases). Looked up from germline, CDR1 is MDHEN and CDR2 is SYDVKM. Trimming left V 8 bases short and J 6 bases short, with 13 bases between. The CDR3 runs 13 residues. CDR3 sequence reads: CASDTGYSGELFF. The CDR3 DNA reads as TGTGCCAGCGACACAGGGTATTCCGGGGAGCTGTTTTTT. Full variable domain (outside the CDR3, taken from reference TRBV28 and TRBJ2-2): DVKVTQSSRYLVKRTGEKVFLECVQDMDHENMFWYRQDPGLGLRLIYFSYDVKMKEKGDIPEGYSVSREKKERFSLILESASTNQTSMYLCASDTGYSGELFFGEGSRLTVL.

This clonotype showed up many times. The chain carries TRBV12-3 or TRBV12-4 and TRBJ2-7, with D perhaps TRBD2 (6 bases). The CDR3 length is 15 residues. V was pared by 5 bases and J by 6 bases, with 20 bases between. The CDR3 DNA reads as TGTGCCAGCAGTCTCTCTCCGGGACTCCTCTCCGAGCAGTACTTC. It encodes CASSLSPGLLSEQYF.

At least ten counts were recorded for this clonotype. V and J are TRBV6-5 and TRBJ2-7; D could derive from TRBD1 or TRBD2 (5 bases each). This CDR3 region has 14 residues. Germline V gene sequence: CDR1 MNHEY, CDR2 SVGAGI. V lost 2 bases and J lost 6, with 14 bases in between. The CDR3 DNA reads as TGTGCCAGCAGTTACGGGGGTTCTTTCTCCGAGCAGTACTTC. Translated: CASSYGGSFSEQYF.

This clonotype occurred many times. The rearrangement joins TRBV7-9 to TRBJ1-5; D remains ambiguous. This CDR3 spans 14 amino acids. The germline V gene has CDR1 SEHNR and CDR2 FQNEAQ (reference sequence). Trimming pared 3 bases from V and 1 base from J, leaving 7 bases between. The CDR3 bases are TGTGCCAGCAGCTTGGTGGAAAGCAATCAGCCCCAGCATTTT. This sequence encodes CASSLVESNQPQHF.

Comment on this clonotype: A much larger clone lies a single base off, so this may be a read error. The gene calls are TRBV14 and TRBJ2-7; D is unresolved. Germline values: CDR1 SGHDN, CDR2 FVKESK. The CDR3 consists of 15 residues. Deletions cut 4 bases from V and 2 bases from J, with 15 bases between. The CDR3 protein is CASSRLWTATYEQYF. CDR3 sequence (DNA): TGTGCCAGCAGCCGTCTCTGGACGGCTACCTACGAGCAGTACTTC.

This clonotype occurred a few times. The V and J genes are TRBV29-1 and TRBJ2-1; D perhaps matches TRBD2 (5 bases). The CDR3 runs to 10 residues. V was cut by 4 bases and J by 10 bases, with 8 bases left in between. CDR1 SQVTM and CDR2 ANQGSEA come from the germline V gene. The CDR3: CSVGGGEQFF. The CDR3 bases are TGCAGCGTTGGTGGAGGAGAGCAGTTCTTC.

The chain recombines TRBV10-1 with TRBJ2-5; TRBD1 might be the D (6 bases). Germline V gene data show CDR1 as WNHNN and CDR2 as SYGVQD (reference sequence). The CDR3 runs to 17 residues. Between the trimmed V and J ends, which lost 0 bases and 0 bases, there was a span of 14 bases. The CDR3 here is CASSESGTLVNQETQYF. The DNA for the CDR3 is TGCGCCAGCAGTGAGTCCGGGACACTCGTGAACCAAGAGACCCAGTACTTC.

This clonotype was detected ten times or more. The chain couples TRBV6-2 or TRBV6-3 to TRBJ1-5, with D possibly TRBD1 on 5 matching bases. Between the trimmed V and J ends, which lost 0 bases and 1 base, there was a span of 7 bases. The CDR3 covers 15 residues. Looked up from germline, CDR1 is MNHEY and CDR2 is SVGEGT. CDR3 sequence reads: CASSYSAGSNQPQHF. Written as DNA, the CDR3 is TGTGCCAGCAGTTACTCTGCAGGGAGCAATCAGCCCCAGCATTTT.

This clonotype was detected only a few times. The J gene is TRBJ2-1, the V gene TRBV14, with TRBD2 matching over 7 bases. CDR3 length: 12 residues. Per germline, CDR1 SGHDN and CDR2 FVKESK. V was pared by 7 bases and J by 7 bases, with 4 bases of the junction left unmatched. The CDR3 reads CASNRAGNEQFF. DNA for the CDR3: TGTGCCAGCAATCGAGCGGGGAATGAGCAGTTCTTC.

This clonotype was seen at least ten times. This chain links TRBV4-1 with TRBJ2-7, with D perhaps matching TRBD2 (6 bases). This CDR3 region has 15 residues. V lost 4 bases, J lost 5 bases, and 18 bases lay in between. Germline V CDR1 and CDR2: MGHRA, YSYEKL. The CDR3: CASSPRGGIVDEQYF. The CDR3 coding sequence is TGCGCCAGCAGCCCTCGTGGCGGGATAGTGGACGAGCAGTACTTC.

This clonotype was counted many times. This chain links TRBV7-7 with TRBJ2-5; 8 nucleotides match TRBD2. This CDR3 region has 18 residues. The germline V gene has CDR1 SSHAT and CDR2 FNYEAQ (reference sequence). V trimming: 9 bases; J trimming: 3 bases; junction bases outside the gene matches: 21. The CDR3 loop is CASSRYLLGSGGKETQYF. CDR3 coding DNA: TGTGCCAGTAGCCGTTACTTGTTAGGAAGCGGGGGAAAAGAGACCCAGTACTTC.